The 15 T cell receptor beta chains given below trace back to one sample, sequenced in a study of cytomegalovirus exposure and HLA in healthy donors. It was with 60 Vbeta and 13 Jbeta primers that the PCR ran. This table comes from immunoSEQ multiplex PCR, and its TCRdb copy is limited to in-frame clones, with some not included. The sample has under 150,000 clones; around 78% are singletons. Source material: PBMCs. The receptor source for this set is a woman in her thirties or forties in good health and CMV-seronegative.

The CDR3 nucleotides read TGTGCCAGCAGCGGGAGCTACGAGCAGTACTTC. This gives the protein CASSGSYEQYF. V gene TRBV4-2 combines with J gene TRBJ2-7; possible D gene TRBD2, 5 bases. V was cut by 5 bases and J by 3 bases, with 5 bases left in between. CDR1 LGHNA and CDR2 YNFKEQ come from the germline V gene. The CDR3 is 11 residues long.

The chain couples TRBV28 to TRBJ2-1, with D perhaps TRBD2 (6 bases). The CDR3 has 14 amino acids. The germline CDR1 and CDR2 sequences are MDHEN and SYDVKM. V dropped 5 bases and J dropped 5 bases, with 13 bases sitting between them. CDR3 residues: CASSTDPGDNEQFF. CDR3 in DNA: TGTGCCAGCAGTACAGATCCGGGGGACAATGAGCAGTTCTTC.

J is TRBJ2-7 and V is TRBV10-2; 9 bases map to TRBD1. The CDR3 spans 15 residues. Germline-derived CDR1 and CDR2 are WSHSY and SAAADI. Unmatched junction bases numbered 4, after V lost 3 bases and J lost 1 base. CDR3 in DNA: TGCGCCAGCAGTGACACCGGGACAGGGTCCTACGAGCAGTACTTC. Encoded protein: CASSDTGTGSYEQYF.

The chain carries TRBV7-2 and TRBJ2-3, with D tentatively TRBD1 (5 bases). Germline V CDR1 and CDR2: SGHTA, FQGNSA. This CDR3 region has 16 residues. V lost 6 bases and J lost 2, with 18 bases in between. CDR3 loop: CASSQRGGHYTDTQYF. In DNA, the CDR3 is TGTGCCAGCAGTCAGAGAGGTGGACATTACACAGATACGCAGTATTTT.

The chain links TRBV7-9 to TRBJ1-1, with D possibly matching TRBD1 (6 bases). This CDR3 region has 18 residues. V dropped 1 base and J dropped 0 bases, with 18 bases sitting between them. Looked up from germline, CDR1 is SEHNR and CDR2 is FQNEAQ (reference sequence). The CDR3 DNA sequence: TGTGCCAGCAGCTTAGGCCTGCGGGGGCCCCTAATGAACACTGAAGCTTTCTTT. This translates into CASSLGLRGPLMNTEAFF.

This clone was detected a few times. This sequence joins TRBV19 and TRBJ2-2; no firm D call. This CDR3 spans 13 amino acids. CDR1 and CDR2 from the germline V gene are LNHDA and SQIVND (reference sequence). Trimming cost V 3 bases and J 5 bases, with 7 bases left between them. DNA of the CDR3: TGTGCCAGTAGTATTGAACAGACCGGGGAGCTGTTTTTT. Its protein product is CASSIEQTGELFF.

J is TRBJ2-4 and V is TRBV11-2, with 10 bases identical to TRBD1. V lost 5 bases and J lost 0; bases outside the gene matches: 7. This CDR3 contains 17 residues. In germline, CDR1 is SGHAT, CDR2 FQNNGV. CDR3 in amino acids: CASSTRTGGVAKNIQYF. In nucleotides, the CDR3 is TGTGCCAGCAGCACCAGGACAGGGGGGGTAGCCAAAAACATTCAGTACTTC.

This chain links TRBV27 with TRBJ2-1, with 7 bases fitting TRBD2. The length of the CDR3 is 14 residues. V gave up 2 bases and J gave up 9 bases; unmatched junction bases: 7. Germline lookup yields CDR1 MNHEY and CDR2 SMNVEV (reference sequence). The CDR3 loop is CASSLAGEEGEQFF. The CDR3 DNA sequence: TGTGCCAGCAGTTTAGCGGGAGAAGAGGGTGAGCAGTTCTTC.

A remark on this clone: At one end the junction does not follow the germline gene, possibly because of a read error. The chain uses TRBV7-9 and TRBJ2-7; 7 bases agree with TRBD1. Germline V lookup: CDR1 SEHNR, CDR2 FQNEAQ (reference sequence). The CDR3 covers 18 residues. The CDR3 region has the DNA TGTTCCAGCAGCTTGAGCGGCCTGAGGGACAGAGCTACTACCGAGCAGTACTTC. Translation: CSSSLSGLRDRATTEQYF.

This sequence joins TRBV7-6 and TRBJ1-5; tentatively, D is TRBD1 (5 bases). Germline assignment: CDR1 SGHVS and CDR2 FNYEAQ. CDR3 size: 16 residues. V shed 4 bases and J shed 0 bases, with 13 bases lying between them. The CDR3 nucleotides are TGTGCCAGCAGCTCGGCGGACACCCATAGCAATCAGCCCCAGCATTTT. Its protein product is CASSSADTHSNQPQHF.

The rearrangement links TRBV9 to TRBJ2-6; 7 bases align to TRBD1. With 5 bases clipped from V and 2 bases from J, the junction kept 7 bases outside the gene matches. This CDR3 is 16 amino acids long. The germline gives CDR1 SGDLS, CDR2 YYNGEE. The CDR3 region is CASSLPDRAGANVLTF. The CDR3 DNA is TGTGCCAGCAGTCTCCCCGACAGGGCTGGGGCCAACGTCCTGACTTTC.

The chain recombines TRBV7-2 with TRBJ1-1; TRBD1 might be the D (5 bases). In germline, CDR1 is SGHTA, CDR2 FQGNSA. The length of the CDR3 is 15 residues. The V end was cut by 1 base, the J end by 0 bases, with 9 bases between. This CDR3 is CASSLGGGLNTEAFF. For the CDR3, the DNA is TGTGCCAGCAGCTTAGGGGGCGGTCTGAACACTGAAGCTTTCTTT.

The chain employs TRBV27 and TRBJ2-1; 11 nucleotides match TRBD2. This CDR3 contains 15 residues. The ends lost 6 bases at V and 5 bases at J; junction bases unmatched: 6. Germline V CDR1 and CDR2: MNHEY, SMNVEV (reference sequence). CDR3 sequence (DNA): TGTGCCAGCAGGATAGCGGGAGGGCCACACAATGAGCAGTTCTTC. It yields the protein CASRIAGGPHNEQFF.

The rearrangement joins TRBV10-3 to TRBJ1-5; D perhaps matches TRBD1 (5 bases). This CDR3 spans 14 amino acids. V lost 10 bases to trimming and J lost 4 bases, with 17 bases between them. Per germline, CDR1 ENHRY and CDR2 SYGVKD. The CDR3 region is CATAAGGGNQPQHF. The CDR3 DNA is TGTGCCACCGCTGCTGGGGGGGGTAATCAGCCCCAGCATTTT.

The chain couples TRBV12-5 to TRBJ2-3; D uncertain. Germline V CDR1 and CDR2: LGHNT, FRNRAP. The CDR3 has 16 residues. Trimming removed 2 bases from V and 5 bases from J, with 17 bases in between. The CDR3 DNA sequence: TGTGCTAGTGGTTTGACGCCAGCTCAAGGCGGAGATACGCAGTATTTT. Translated: CASGLTPAQGGDTQYF.